The 29 T cell receptor beta chains below come from one sample, sequenced in a study of shared T cell receptors in the human thymus. Libraries were prepared by immunoSEQ multiplex PCR; TCRdb keeps only in-frame clonotypes and omits some of them. The sample includes hundreds of thousands of clones, approximately 87% of them seen just once. These data are also associated with another study on human thymus T cells.

Sequenced: thymocytes. The receptors derive from a boy in the first two years of life with a congenital heart defect.

J is TRBJ2-7 and V is TRBV5-1; D remains unclear. Germline CDR1 reads SGHRS; CDR2 reads YFSETQ. Trimming left V 1 base short and J 2 bases short, with 7 bases between. This CDR3 has 13 residues. The CDR3 is CASSLTPTYEQYF. CDR3 bases: TGCGCCAGCAGCTTGACGCCTACCTACGAGCAGTACTTC.

This rearrangement joins TRBV5-4 to TRBJ2-3; TRBD2 aligns across 7 bases. Germline-derived CDR1 and CDR2 are SGHNT and YYREEE (reference sequence). There are 15 residues in the CDR3. The J segment lost 2 bases and the V segment lost 4 bases, leaving 7 bases of the junction unmatched. The CDR3 DNA sequence: TGTGCCAGCAGCCTCGGGACTATTGACACAGATACGCAGTATTTT. Its translation is CASSLGTIDTDTQYF. Variable domain in full (rest from reference TRBV5-4 and TRBJ2-3): ETGVTQSPTHLIKTRGQQVTLRCSSQSGHNTVSWYQQALGQGPQFIFQYYREEENGRGNFPPRFSGLQFPNYSSELNVNALELDDSALYLCASSLGTIDTDTQYFGPGTRLTVL.

This clone was recorded once. The chain uses TRBV5-6 and TRBJ2-1; perhaps TRBD2 as D (5 bases). Trimming took off 0 bases at V and 1 base at J, with 11 bases between the two ends. CDR1 is SGHDT, CDR2 YYEEEE, per germline. The CDR3 loop spans 16 amino acids. CDR3 nucleotide sequence: TGTGCCAGCAGCTTGGACCGAGCGGCTTCCTACAATGAGCAGTTCTTC. It specifies CASSLDRAASYNEQFF.

This chain uses TRBV7-9 with TRBJ2-1; tentatively, D is TRBD2 (6 bases). Deletions cut 2 bases from V and 5 bases from J, with 16 bases between. The germline V gene encodes CDR1 SEHNR and CDR2 FQNEAQ (reference sequence). The CDR3 spans 16 residues. CDR3 in amino acids: CASSLTRTTPDNEQFF. The CDR3 nucleotides are TGTGCCAGCAGCTTAACCCGGACTACCCCCGACAATGAGCAGTTCTTC.

The sample holds one count of this clone. V is TRBV28 and J is TRBJ2-1; TRBD2 matches 10 bases. Germline-derived CDR1 and CDR2 are MDHEN and SYDVKM. Trimming at V came to 0 bases and at J to 5 bases, leaving 13 bases not matched to a gene. There are 19 residues in the CDR3. Written as DNA, the CDR3 is TGTGCCAGCAGTTTATGCACTACTGGCGGACTAGCGGCGAACAATGAGCAGTTCTTC. It codes for CASSLCTTGGLAANNEQFF.

The V gene is TRBV5-6, the J gene TRBJ2-7; 7 nucleotides agree with TRBD1. The CDR3 loop spans 14 amino acids. J was trimmed by 7 bases and V by 4 bases; bases with no gene match: 11. Germline V CDR1 and CDR2: SGHDT, YYEEEE. Here the CDR3 reads CASSLRDSPGEQYF. DNA for the CDR3: TGTGCCAGCAGCCTAAGGGACAGTCCTGGGGAGCAGTACTTC.

J is TRBJ1-5 and V is TRBV10-3; 9 bases agree with TRBD1. The CDR3 contains 14 residues. Germline V gene sequence: CDR1 ENHRY, CDR2 SYGVKD. V shed 4 bases and J 3 bases; nucleotides not matched to a gene: 1. CDR3 DNA sequence: TGTGCCATCAGTGGGGACAGGGACAATCAGCCCCAGCATTTT. Translated: CAISGDRDNQPQHF.

The chain recombines TRBV10-3 with TRBJ1-4, with a possible D match to TRBD1 (6 bases). Per the germline V gene, CDR1 is ENHRY and CDR2 is SYGVKD. The CDR3 runs 17 residues. Trimming removed 4 bases from V and 7 bases from J, with 22 bases in between. Here the CDR3 reads CAISANREGGLGEKLFF. The CDR3 DNA reads as TGTGCCATCAGTGCTAACAGGGAGGGAGGGTTGGGTGAAAAACTGTTTTTT.

This chain uses TRBV27 with TRBJ1-1; 9 positions agree with TRBD1. The CDR3 consists of 16 residues. The trim removed 4 bases at V and 1 base at J, leaving 7 bases unmatched. The V gene's germline CDR1 is MNHEY and CDR2 SMNVEV (reference sequence). DNA for the CDR3: TGTGCCAGCAGTTACACAGGGGGCTACGGGAACACTGAAGCTTTCTTT. Residues: CASSYTGGYGNTEAFF.

As DNA, the CDR3 is TGTGCCAGCAGCCCCCGGGGACAGAGATACAATGAGCAGTTCTTC. Translation: CASSPRGQRYNEQFF. This chain links TRBV7-2 with TRBJ2-1; TRBD1 aligns across 7 bases. Per germline, CDR1 SGHTA and CDR2 FQGNSA. This CDR3 is 15 amino acids long. The V and J ends lost 5 bases and 4 bases, in that order; junction bases with no gene match: 8.

The chain couples TRBV19 to TRBJ1-5; TRBD1 aligns across 7 bases. Trimming took 6 bases from V and 4 from J; bases not matched to a gene: 6. The CDR3 has 14 residues. Germline V CDR1 and CDR2: LNHDA, SQIVND (reference sequence). This CDR3 is CASSKGTANQPQHF. Here the CDR3 DNA reads TGTGCCAGTAGCAAGGGGACAGCAAATCAGCCCCAGCATTTT.

The rearrangement uses TRBV5-3 and TRBJ1-6; D ambiguous. TRBV5-3 is recorded as an ORF, its role being uncertain. V was pared by 8 bases and J by 7 bases, with 19 bases between. This CDR3 has 15 residues. In DNA form, the CDR3 reads TGTGCCAGGCCCCCCAGGTGGGCCCGCAATTCACCCCTCCACTTT. This sequence encodes CARPPRWARNSPLHF.

This chain uses TRBV6-4 with TRBJ1-3; D gene unclear. Germline assignment: CDR1 MRHNA and CDR2 SNTAGT. This CDR3 is built from 13 residues. The CDR3 loop is CVGRELRGNTIYF. The CDR3 nucleotides are TGTGTTGGGAGGGAACTACGGGGAAACACCATATATTTT.

The V gene is TRBV19, the J gene TRBJ1-1; D is possibly TRBD1 (5 bases). Deletions cut 5 bases from V and 7 bases from J, with 8 bases between. The CDR3 is 11 amino acids. Per the germline V gene, CDR1 is LNHDA and CDR2 is SQIVND (reference sequence). Here the CDR3 reads CASSGGDEAFF. The CDR3 nucleotides read TGTGCCAGTAGTGGGGGGGATGAAGCTTTCTTT.

The gene calls are TRBV7-2 and TRBJ1-1, with unresolved D. This CDR3 has 15 amino acids. Looked up from germline, CDR1 is SGHTA and CDR2 is FQGNSA. V lost 1 base and J lost 4, with 13 bases in between. The CDR3 loop reads CASSLVWATFTEAFF. The CDR3 DNA sequence: TGTGCCAGCAGCTTAGTATGGGCTACGTTCACTGAAGCTTTCTTT.

This rearrangement joins TRBV4-1 to TRBJ1-1; D not certain. The V gene lost 4 bases and the J gene lost 3 bases, with 21 bases spanning the gap. CDR3 length equals 17 residues. CDR1 and CDR2 from the germline V gene are MGHRA and YSYEKL. The CDR3 is CASSPFKGRELDTEAFF. CDR3 bases: TGCGCCAGCAGCCCTTTTAAGGGAAGGGAGTTGGACACTGAAGCTTTCTTT.

This clone was detected once. The chain couples TRBV25-1 to TRBJ2-7; 7 bases are shared with TRBD1. V lost 8 bases to trimming and J lost 2 bases; unmatched junction nucleotides: 9. The CDR3 has 14 residues. The germline gives CDR1 MGHDK, CDR2 SYGVNS. CDR3 coding DNA: TGTGCCAGCTCCGAGGGACAGAGCCCCTACGAGCAGTACTTC. It is translated as CASSEGQSPYEQYF.

CDR3 residues: CASSIQGASNQPQHF. The DNA for the CDR3 is TGTGCCAGTAGTATCCAGGGGGCTAGCAATCAGCCCCAGCATTTT. The rearrangement uses TRBV19 and TRBJ1-5; 8 nucleotides line up with TRBD1. Germline CDR1 and CDR2: LNHDA and SQIVND (reference sequence). Trimming took 3 bases from V and 0 from J; bases not matched to a gene: 1. The length of the CDR3 is 15 residues.

J is TRBJ2-7 and V is TRBV7-9; D may be TRBD2 (6 bases). V gave up 5 bases and J gave up 6 bases, with 26 bases separating them. Germline assignment: CDR1 SEHNR and CDR2 FQNEAQ (reference sequence). The CDR3 runs 17 residues. This CDR3 is CASSLSGGSLYGGEQYF. The CDR3 DNA reads as TGTGCCAGCAGCCTAAGTGGAGGGTCCCTCTACGGGGGCGAGCAGTACTTC.

V is TRBV19 and J is TRBJ2-5, with TRBD1 matching 8 bases. Trimming cost V 3 bases and J 5 bases; bases outside gene matches: 2. CDR1 is LNHDA and CDR2 is SQIVND in the germline V gene (reference sequence). The CDR3 runs to 13 residues. The CDR3 loop reads CASSIRDRETQYF. CDR3 bases: TGTGCCAGTAGTATCCGGGACAGGGAGACCCAGTACTTC.

The chain joins TRBV6-1 to TRBJ2-7; 10 nucleotides match TRBD1. Germline values: CDR1 MNHNS, CDR2 SASEGT. The CDR3 is made up of 16 amino acids. With 1 base clipped from V and 6 bases from J, the junction kept 9 bases outside the gene matches. This chain's CDR3 is CASSEGCSGQGSEQYF. The CDR3 bases are TGTGCCAGCAGTGAAGGTTGCTCGGGACAGGGGAGCGAGCAGTACTTC.

The chain couples TRBV27 to TRBJ1-4; the match to TRBD1 covers 7 bases. Germline trimming cut 3 bases from V and 5 bases from J; bases unmatched to any gene: 9. CDR1 and CDR2 (germline): MNHEY, SMNVEV (reference sequence). This CDR3 is built from 16 residues. CDR3 sequence reads: CASSFGPLGGNEKLFF. CDR3 DNA sequence: TGTGCCAGCAGTTTTGGTCCCTTAGGGGGCAATGAAAAACTGTTTTTT.

The chain employs TRBV30 and TRBJ1-1; weak D call: TRBD1 (5 bases). The CDR3 spans 16 residues. The V gene lost 4 bases and the J gene lost 6 bases, with 24 bases spanning the gap. Germline CDR1 and CDR2: GTSNPN and SVGIG (reference sequence). The CDR3 spells CAWIDCLFGGDPEAFF. The DNA for the CDR3 is TGTGCCTGGATTGATTGTTTGTTCGGGGGGGACCCTGAAGCTTTCTTT.

V is TRBV28 and J is TRBJ2-1, with 7 bases fitting TRBD1. The CDR3 runs 15 residues. With V trimmed by 7 bases and J by 9 bases, 15 bases remained unmatched. CDR1 and CDR2 from the germline V gene are MDHEN and SYDVKM. The CDR3 bases are TGTGCCAGCATCACAGACAGGGCAGCGGCGGGTGAGCAGTTCTTC. It encodes CASITDRAAAGEQFF.

This clone was recorded once. The chain is built from TRBV19 and TRBJ1-1, with D tentatively TRBD1 (5 bases). CDR1 and CDR2 (germline): LNHDA, SQIVND (reference sequence). V gave up 5 bases and J gave up 1 base, with 11 bases separating them. The CDR3 spans 14 residues. The CDR3 is CASSLTGQNTEAFF. The CDR3 nucleotides are TGTGCCAGTAGTTTAACTGGACAGAACACTGAAGCTTTCTTT. The entire variable domain, with the rest obtained from reference TRBV19 and TRBJ1-1, is as follows: DGGITQSPKYLFRKEGQNVTLSCEQNLNHDAMYWYRQDPGQGLRLIYYSQIVNDFQKGDIAEGYSVSREKKESFPLTVTSAQKNPTAFYLCASSLTGQNTEAFFGQGTRLTVV.

The V and J genes are TRBV28 and TRBJ1-4; 10 bases align to TRBD1. CDR3 size: 17 residues. V was pared by 6 bases and J by 6 bases, with 13 bases of the junction left unmatched. The germline CDR1 and CDR2 sequences are MDHEN and SYDVKM. The CDR3 sequence: CASRPLPGTGDDEKLFF. Here the CDR3 DNA reads TGTGCCAGCAGGCCTTTACCAGGGACAGGGGATGATGAAAAACTGTTTTTT.

The V and J genes are TRBV5-6 and TRBJ1-1; D is ambiguous. The CDR3 runs to 14 residues. Germline CDR1 reads SGHDT; CDR2 reads YYEEEE. Between the trimmed V and J ends, which lost 2 bases and 0 bases, there was a span of 8 bases. The CDR3 bases are TGTGCCAGCAGCTTCGGTCCCATGAACACTGAAGCTTTCTTT. This encodes CASSFGPMNTEAFF. The entire variable domain, with the rest obtained from reference TRBV5-6 and TRBJ1-1, is as follows: DAGVTQSPTHLIKTRGQQVTLRCSPKSGHDTVSWYQQALGQGPQFIFQYYEEEERQRGNFPDRFSGHQFPNYSSELNVNALLLGDSALYLCASSFGPMNTEAFFGQGTRLTVV.

The V gene is TRBV28, the J gene TRBJ1-5; D not certain. V lost 3 bases to trimming and J lost 2 bases, with 14 bases between them. This CDR3 spans 16 amino acids. Germline V gene lookup returns CDR1 MDHEN and CDR2 SYDVKM. This chain's CDR3 is CASSFLLGMGNQPQHF. The CDR3 coding sequence is TGTGCCAGCAGTTTTCTACTGGGCATGGGCAATCAGCCCCAGCATTTT.

The chain employs TRBV28 and TRBJ2-3; D ambiguous. Trimming shortened V by 3 bases and J by 2 bases, and 12 bases separated the two germline ends. Germline V gives CDR1 MDHEN, CDR2 SYDVKM. The CDR3 runs to 15 residues. CDR3 sequence (DNA): TGTGCCAGCAGTTTTGGGCCAGCCTACACAGATACGCAGTATTTT. The encoded protein is CASSFGPAYTDTQYF.